This TCR beta chain appears in the sequencing data of a study of cytomegalovirus exposure and HLA in healthy donors. The CDR3 length is 16 residues. V lost 4 bases and J lost 0, with 12 bases in between. In germline, CDR1 is LNHDA, CDR2 SQIVND (reference sequence). This clone was found a few times. Its target is unknown. Primers included in the PCR were 60 Vbeta and 13 Jbeta primers. TCRdb's copy holds only in-frame clones and misses some; the assay was immunoSEQ multiplex PCR. The data hold tens of thousands of clones, with around 64% observed a single time. The study, taken as a whole, reports: Being productive about 87% or about 30% of the time was typical of most TCR beta V segments in an earlier analysis. Trimming of TCR beta V- and J-genes showed a link, identified in a later analysis, to a missense DCLRE1C variant. A later analysis reportedly found fewer N-insertions in an Asian-associated ancestry cluster than the roughly 680-donor mean.

This receptor was taken from a woman aged 50 to 60 in good health and CMV-seronegative. The source material was PBMCs. The V and J genes are TRBV19 and TRBJ1-4, with a tentative D call TRBD1 (6 bases). Here the CDR3 reads CASSSDRTATNEKLFF. In DNA, the CDR3 is TGTGCCAGTAGTAGTGACAGGACCGCAACTAATGAAAAACTGTTTTTT.